What follows is one T cell receptor (beta chain) and its context. Antigen unknown. The data were obtained in a study of shared clonotypes between healthy human individuals. Authors' processing steps: Junction-only sequences produced by ImmunoSEQ had no quality scores, so filtering differed. The protocol was immunoSEQ multiplex PCR, while the TCRdb copy is restricted to in-frame clones and leaves out a portion. The DNA was the basis for D and trimming; V, J and clone size are from that table. The sample includes approximately 320,000 clones, over 75% seen only once; the top ten take around 16%. Germline-derived CDR1 and CDR2 are MNHEY and SMNVEV (reference sequence). The CDR3 loop spans 16 amino acids. V lost 5 bases and J lost 3; bases outside the gene matches: 5. General observations from the study: Non-shared clonotypes were found to have lower generation probabilities than the clonotypes that were shared by all four of the sorted-subset donors.

What was sequenced was memory CD8+ T cells sorted from blood. Subset defined: CD45RO+ cells pooled with CCR7-negative TemRA cells. The chain recombines TRBV27 with TRBJ2-1; 12 bases align to TRBD2. The clonotype originates from a man aged 18 to 29 in good health. CDR3 in DNA: TGTGCCAGCAGTCCACTAGCGGGGGGAATCTACAATGAGCAGTTCTTC. Protein sequence: CASSPLAGGIYNEQFF.